The subject of this entry is one T cell receptor (beta chain). This sample was taken from a study of blood T cell repertoires in COVID-19. Study-level information: Researchers got acute and convalescent COVID-19 samples from the United States, Italy and Spain. The cDNA or gDNA used as material had been derived from T cells, B-cell-depleted T cells, or PBMCs.

Per the original methods: Cell counts per sample came from amplifying reference gene primers. Profiled with immunoSEQ multiplex PCR; TCRdb holds only in-frame clones, not every one. The DNA gave D and trimming, while V, J and clone size come from that table. The sample lists about 41,000 clones, about 86% seen once, with around 41% in the top ten. Trimming stripped 3 bases from V and 2 bases from J, with 11 bases between. This CDR3 has 14 residues. Germline assignment: CDR1 KGHSH and CDR2 LQKENI. V is TRBV18 and J is TRBJ2-7, with D hard to call. This sequence originates from a woman of 80 years or more with active or convalescent COVID-19. Sequencing used peripheral blood. The CDR3 nucleotides are TGTGCCAGCTCACCCCAAACTCCCGCCTACGAGCAGTACTTC. Residues: CASSPQTPAYEQYF.